This TCR beta chain originates from a study of identical twins. From the 5' RACE reads, TCRdb called clonotypes with MiXCR, one entry per CDR3 protein. The profile shows about 660,000 distinct CDR3 sequences, less than 10% of them singletons. This clonotype occurred a few times. With 7 bases removed from V and 2 bases from J, the gap between germline ends came to 14 bases. The CDR3 sequence is 14 residues long. Germline loops: CDR1 MDHEN, CDR2 SYDVKM. These data were also filed under a second study, of yellow fever vaccine responses in identical twins. That source adds: Each twin's T cell response to the vaccine was reported to look partly convergent and partly personalized.

V and J are TRBV28 and TRBJ1-1; D not resolved. Sequenced sample: PBMCs. The clonotype originates from a woman in her late teens or twenties in good health. CDR3 sequence (DNA): TGTGCCAGCATCGAGTACAAAGTTAACACTGAAGCTTTCTTT. This gives the protein CASIEYKVNTEAFF.